The 18 T cell receptor beta chains reported below all come from one sample, sequenced in a study of graft-versus-host responses after intestinal transplantation. No antigens are known for them. Here immunoSEQ multiplex PCR was the method, and the copy in TCRdb shows in-frame clones only, minus some. The sample holds around 100,000 clones; roughly 87% are singletons and the top ten take about 0.95%. The specimen was unstimulated CD4+ T cells sorted from spleen or lymph node cells, collected before transplant. Receptor source: a human donor who was the organ donor for an intestinal transplant.

This chain connects TRBV4-1 to TRBJ2-7; 9 nucleotides align to TRBD1. Germline loops: CDR1 MGHRA, CDR2 YSYEKL. Trimming cost V 4 bases and J 4 bases; bases outside gene matches: 11. CDR3 length: 16 amino acids. The DNA of the CDR3 is TGCGCCAGCAGCCTGATCTGGGGACAGGGTGGGTACGAGCAGTACTTC. Amino acids: CASSLIWGQGGYEQYF.

The sample holds a few counts of this clone. The genes are TRBV28 and TRBJ1-2; TRBD1 might be the D (5 bases). The CDR3 extends over 11 amino acids. Trimming shortened V by 8 bases and J by 1 base, and 5 bases separated the two germline ends. Germline V gene lookup returns CDR1 MDHEN and CDR2 SYDVKM. This CDR3 is CASQGNYGYTF. The CDR3 nucleotides read TGTGCCAGCCAGGGTAACTATGGCTACACCTTC.

The chain carries TRBV7-9 and TRBJ2-3; TRBD2 aligns across 9 bases. The germline gives CDR1 SEHNR, CDR2 FQNEAQ (reference sequence). CDR3 length: 15 residues. Trimming cost V 2 bases and J 0 bases; bases outside gene matches: 0. The CDR3 reads CASSLLAGSTDTQYF. DNA for the CDR3: TGTGCCAGCAGCTTACTAGCGGGGAGCACAGATACGCAGTATTTT.

The CDR3, as DNA: TGTGCCAGCAGTTACTCCCGGACAGGGGTATCCCTTGTGGCTTTCTTT. It translates to CASSYSRTGVSLVAFF. The chain combines TRBV28 with TRBJ1-1; TRBD1 agrees at 9 bases. Per the germline V gene, CDR1 is MDHEN and CDR2 is SYDVKM. Trimming cost V 4 bases and J 11 bases; bases outside gene matches: 17. CDR3 length: 16 residues.

The V gene is TRBV5-5, the J gene TRBJ1-5, with a weak D call TRBD1 (5 bases). V was shortened by 3 bases and J by 0 bases, with 10 bases between the two germline ends. Germline values: CDR1 SGHKS, CDR2 YYEKEE (reference sequence). The CDR3 is 15 residues long. The CDR3 DNA is TGTGCCAGCAGCTGGGGACCTTATAGCAATCAGCCCCAGCATTTT. This sequence encodes CASSWGPYSNQPQHF.

The V call is TRBV7-9, the J call TRBJ1-4; possibly TRBD1 for D (6 bases). CDR1 is SEHNR, CDR2 FQNEAQ, per germline (reference sequence). The CDR3 spans 16 residues. V lost 2 bases to trimming and J lost 12 bases, with 22 bases between them. The CDR3 here is CASSLMGAGFSAELFF. For the CDR3, the DNA is TGTGCCAGCAGCTTAATGGGGGCCGGTTTTTCGGCGGAACTGTTTTTT. Together with reference TRBV7-9 and TRBJ1-4, the CDR3 gives the full variable domain: DTGVSQNPRHKITKRGQNVTFRCDPISEHNRLYWYRQTLGQGPEFLTYFQNEAQLEKSRLLSDRFSAERPKGSFSTLEIQRTEQGDSAMYLCASSLMGAGFSAELFFGSGTQLSVL.

The rearrangement uses TRBV7-2 and TRBJ1-2, with no clear D. Germline V lookup: CDR1 SGHTA, CDR2 FQGNSA. CDR3 length equals 14 residues. V was clipped by 1 base and J by 1 base, with 7 bases between them. The CDR3 reads CASSLVGFNYGYTF. The DNA of the CDR3 is TGTGCCAGCAGCTTAGTAGGGTTTAACTATGGCTACACCTTC.

This clone was seen just once. The chain has TRBV2 and TRBJ1-2; no reliable D call. The V gene lost 5 bases and the J gene lost 7 bases, with 8 bases spanning the gap. CDR1 is SNHLY and CDR2 is FYNNEI in the germline V gene. CDR3 length: 11 amino acids. CDR3: CASSPGSGYTF. CDR3 bases: TGTGCCAGCAGTCCCGGGTCTGGCTACACCTTC.

The rearrangement links TRBV6-1 to TRBJ1-5; D is undetermined. The CDR3 length is 13 residues. Trimming pared 7 bases from V and 4 bases from J, leaving 11 bases between. The germline gives CDR1 MNHNS, CDR2 SASEGT. CDR3 nucleotide sequence: TGTGCCAGCACAACCCAGCTTAATCAGCCCCAGCATTTT. It encodes CASTTQLNQPQHF.

In DNA form, the CDR3 reads TGTGCCAGCAGCCAAGAATCCGGATGGGAAAACACTGAAGCTTTCTTT. This gives the protein CASSQESGWENTEAFF. V and J are TRBV4-2 and TRBJ1-1; D ambiguous. Deletions cut 0 bases from V and 2 bases from J, with 13 bases between. The CDR3 runs to 16 residues. Germline CDR1 reads LGHNA; CDR2 reads YNFKEQ.

CDR3 sequence (DNA): TGCGCCAGCAGCTTGGCACCATCCGGGGGGGATCTTAGCGAGCAGTTCTTC. Translation: CASSLAPSGGDLSEQFF. This chain joins TRBV5-1 and TRBJ2-1, with TRBD2 matching 8 bases. Germline V gene data show CDR1 as SGHRS and CDR2 as YFSETQ. This CDR3 region has 17 residues. Trimming removed 0 bases from V and 10 bases from J; junction bases left unmatched: 15. Full variable domain (missing parts from reference TRBV5-1 and TRBJ2-1): KAGVTQTPRYLIKTRGQQVTLSCSPISGHRSVSWYQQTPGQGLQFLFEYFSETQRNKGNFPGRFSGRQFSNSRSEMNVSTLELGDSALYLCASSLAPSGGDLSEQFFGPGTRLTVL.

This clone was seen a few times. J is TRBJ1-2 and V is TRBV28; D possibly corresponds to TRBD1 (5 bases). CDR1 MDHEN and CDR2 SYDVKM come from the germline V gene. Trimming took off 6 bases at V and 4 bases at J, with 9 bases between the two ends. The CDR3 has 12 residues. This chain's CDR3 is CASSNQGYGYTF. CDR3 DNA sequence: TGTGCCAGCAGCAACCAGGGCTATGGCTACACCTTC.

The rearrangement links TRBV4-2 to TRBJ1-2; TRBD1 aligns across 7 bases. Germline V gene lookup returns CDR1 LGHNA and CDR2 YNFKEQ. V dropped 1 base and J dropped 13; count of bases not matched to a gene: 3. The CDR3 loop spans 11 amino acids. CDR3 residues: CASSQGTGVTF. DNA for the CDR3: TGTGCCAGCAGCCAAGGAACAGGGGTCACCTTC.

This chain uses TRBV5-6 with TRBJ2-1; the D gene is possibly TRBD1 (6 bases). The germline V gene has CDR1 SGHDT and CDR2 YYEEEE. Trimming left V 6 bases short and J 0 bases short, with 25 bases between. The CDR3 has 19 amino acids. The CDR3 spells CASTPGQGLSSPSYNEQFF. The CDR3 DNA reads as TGTGCCAGCACCCCCGGGCAGGGGCTATCCTCCCCCTCCTACAATGAGCAGTTCTTC.

The CDR3 DNA reads TGTGCCAGCAGCGTCCATGGTAGCGGGGGGCCAGATACGCAGTATTTT. Translating it yields CASSVHGSGGPDTQYF. The V call is TRBV9, the J call TRBJ2-3, with 10 nucleotides matching TRBD2. This CDR3 has 16 residues. With 2 bases clipped from V and 4 bases from J, the junction kept 7 bases outside the gene matches. Looked up from germline, CDR1 is SGDLS and CDR2 is YYNGEE. Together with reference TRBV9 and TRBJ2-3, the CDR3 gives the full variable domain: DSGVTQTPKHLITATGQRVTLRCSPRSGDLSVYWYQQSLDQGLQFLIQYYNGEERAKGNILERFSAQQFPDLHSELNLSSLELGDSALYFCASSVHGSGGPDTQYFGPGTRLTVL.

This clone was seen a handful of times. The rearrangement links TRBV6-6 to TRBJ1-5, with 7 bases aligning to TRBD1. V was pared by 5 bases and J by 7 bases, with 8 bases of the junction left unmatched. The CDR3 loop spans 14 amino acids. Germline assignment: CDR1 MNHNY and CDR2 SVGAGI (reference sequence). CDR3 sequence: CASSTQGFGQPQHF. The CDR3, as DNA: TGTGCCAGCAGTACACAGGGGTTCGGACAGCCCCAGCATTTT.

The V call is TRBV19, the J call TRBJ1-5; 9 bases line up with TRBD1. Germline values: CDR1 LNHDA, CDR2 SQIVND (reference sequence). This CDR3 contains 14 residues. J lost 1 base, V lost 8 bases, and 3 bases had no gene match. CDR3 coding DNA: TGTGCCAGTGGACAGGGGCAGAGCAATCAGCCCCAGCATTTT. This codes for CASGQGQSNQPQHF.

The chain has TRBV28 and TRBJ1-2, with 9 bases that match TRBD1. The V gene's germline CDR1 is MDHEN and CDR2 SYDVKM. CDR3 size: 13 residues. V trimming: 6 bases; J trimming: 4 bases; junction bases outside the gene matches: 3. The DNA of the CDR3 is TGTGCCAGCAGAAGGGACAGGGCCTATGGCTACACCTTC. This encodes CASRRDRAYGYTF.